This TCR beta chain was profiled in a study of cytomegalovirus exposure and HLA in healthy donors (dated by TCRdb to 2016 to 2017). The study in broad terms: An earlier analysis of approximately 640 of the donors reported more than 250 Gb of sequence data and 117 million unique TCR beta sequences from 150 million to 200 million T cells. Donor age, sex, ethnicity and CMV serostatus were compiled alongside the repertoire data. Class I and class II HLA loci were covered by the typing at four-digit resolution. The later analysis used no new phenotypic data to find candidate immune exposures, relying instead on TCR beta sequences and their occurrence across donors. All discovery cohort repertoires had been generated using a single sequencing platform. The aim of the study was to test whether cataloging public T cell receptors could identify signatures of past pathogen exposure. Roughly 300 gigabases of sequencing data and around 88 million unique TCR sequences made up an early release that covered 640 HLA-typed donors. In an earlier analysis of a few hundred of the donors, high-throughput TCR beta sequencing was used to judge whether each TCR beta V gene segment behaved as functional or pseudogenic. In addition to the first cohort of roughly 700 subjects, a separate validation cohort of 120 different subjects was used. Typing coverage differed by locus: A, B, C, DRB1 and DQB1 were typed in about 629-630 donors, DQA1 in 500 to 550, DPA1 in some 600, and DPB1 in just under 490. Several DR-DQ haplotypes were handled as single units for association and clustering, since linkage in the cohort was strong. The genetic ancestry cluster associated with self-reported Caucasian donors included around four fifths of the 398 genotyped donors. A later genetic analysis took genome-wide SNP genotypes for about 55% of the 666 donors and used that subset as a discovery cohort. Among 300 to 450 genotyped donors of the cohort, an average of about 240,000 unique TCR beta nucleotide sequences were sequenced per donor, around 20% of them non-productive. High-throughput TCR immunosequencing, statistical association of individual TCRs with disease status, and machine learning were combined to predict cytomegalovirus infection status. The study profiled the T cell repertoires of about 640 subjects by immunosequencing and related them to cytomegalovirus serostatus. A later analysis re-examined previously published TCR beta repertoires from just over 650 donors and added high-resolution HLA genotyping to investigate patterns of TCR occurrence. The paper as a whole reports these results and caveats: HLA typing was unavailable for some donors at each locus, so association tests used only the typed subset. Some 15 rarely observed V segments, including chromosome 9 orphons, were excluded from the earlier analysis of a few hundred of the donors because counts were too low. According to a later analysis, most CMV-associated TCR beta chains appeared to be HLA-restricted, and the HLA associations seemed to be driven largely by CMV exposure. Immune exposure information for the cohort was limited to CMV serostatus. Linkage disequilibrium might explain the correlated functional status among segregating V segments, but an unknown experimental factor could not be excluded. The cohort was sequenced for TCR beta chains only, and without alpha or paired-chain data the features that could be detected were limited. A later analysis found that HLA-associated TCR beta chains were more clonally expanded and had lower generation probabilities than equally common non-associated chains. The study listed approximately 150 TCR beta chains as associated with cytomegalovirus. According to the authors, the approach could potentially be generalized to other disease states and immunological phenotypes. An association between a missense DCLRE1C variant and V-gene and J-gene trimming of TCR beta chains was found in a later genetic analysis and replicated in an independent cohort. A few of the identified cytomegalovirus-associated TCR beta chains were confirmed in vitro to be specific for cytomegalovirus antigens. Some IMGT-functional V segments, including TRBV6-2 and TRBV6-3, could not be distinguished by the 87-base-pair reads and were therefore excluded. According to a later analysis, parvovirus B19, influenza, CMV and Epstein-Barr virus appeared linked to several top co-occurrence clusters. Most TCR sequences were seen in very few donors, while some public TCRs were found in many individuals. According to a later genetic analysis, donors in an Asian-associated ancestry cluster had fewer N-insertions in productive TCRs than the roughly 670-donor mean. Roughly uniform sequencing depth across donors was assumed in presence/absence analyses, although this assumption may not hold. Broadly in line with IMGT annotations, most TCR beta V segments showed up in productive rearrangements about 90% or about 30% of the time in an earlier analysis of several hundred of the donors. In both the original and validation cohorts, the classifier was reported to diagnose cytomegalovirus status with high specificity and sensitivity. A further reported finding was that TCR beta sequences accurately predicted the HLA-A and HLA-B alleles for most subjects in the first cohort. A cluster of highly shared sequence variants was judged likely to represent a technical artifact of the sequencing pipeline. A later analysis found that TCR association rates varied across HLA loci, with DRB1 alleles showing the most associated TCRs and HLA-C alleles the fewest. Assigning TCR associations to individual alleles was difficult when HLA alleles, especially DR and DQ, strongly co-occurred. Specific HLA alleles were associated with 15,000 to 20,000 TCR beta sequences at a false discovery rate of 0.05 in a later analysis.

The CDR3 runs 16 residues from the cysteine to the phenylalanine. Just CDR3 DNA is preserved here, 48 bases in frame from base 1. CDR1 and CDR2 were assigned from the germline V gene as SGHRS and YFSETQ. Trimming takes 6 bases from V and 0 bases from J, and the germline ends sit 16 bases apart. As concerns this clone: It has no known antigen specificity. Qualities for individual bases were not recorded, and no much larger clone is one base off.

The cohort consisted of approximately 670 healthy bone marrow donors. At the time of sampling, every cohort member was nominally healthy, though immune exposures that went unrecorded were likely present. The donor tested CMV seronegative, placing the donor among the 350 or so seronegative members of the cohort. Every donor gave a peripheral blood sample, and the peripheral blood mononuclear cells from that sample were used for TCR beta sequencing. The Qiagen DNeasy Blood Extraction Kit was used to extract genomic DNA from the blood cell samples. Libraries came from the immunoSEQ multiplex PCR assay. The multiplex PCR relied on a mix of 60 forward primers for TCR Vbeta segments and 13 reverse primers for TCR Jbeta segments. The CDR3 region of rearranged TCR beta genes was amplified from genomic DNA by a multiplex PCR assay. The Illumina HiSeq System was used to sequence the amplified TCR beta libraries as 87-base-pair reads. In the authors' own workflow: In a later analysis, tens of millions of unique TCR beta chains were counted across the approximately 640 repertoires, and roughly 10 million of these chains were shared by at least two donors. A nearest-neighbor algorithm error-corrected the raw reads and collapsed the reads into unique sequences, merging closely related sequences to remove PCR and sequencing errors. CDR3 sequences were aligned to IMGT reference sequences to assign V, D and J gene segments. Each retained sequence needed at least a six-nucleotide match to both a V gene segment and a J gene segment. Rearrangements were classified as productive when the CDR3 lacked stop codons and remained in frame with V and J, and all other rearrangements were classified as non-productive. CDR3 was defined according to IMGT convention as the region running from the second conserved V-encoded cysteine to the conserved J-encoded phenylalanine. The earlier analysis of a few hundred of the donors excluded sequences that lacked an unambiguous match to a single V gene segment. An earlier analysis of fewer than 750 of the donors called V segments functional above 56.7% productive rearrangements and segregating when the between-donor standard deviation exceeded 5%. A statistical classification framework was built to diagnose cytomegalovirus status from the catalog of TCR beta chain sequences. V and J gene assignment, in a later analysis, came from comparing TCR nucleotide sequences with IMGT/GENE-DB human TR gene sequences. A later analysis assigned CDR3 sequences and most-parsimonious VDJ recombination scenarios with the TCRdist pipeline. A later analysis defined each TCR beta chain by its CDR3 amino acid sequence plus V-gene family, and excluded reads lacking a unique V-gene family. As a way to deal with suspected cross-contamination and a sequencing artifact, a later analysis dropped hundreds of nucleotide sequences that were highly shared and had low generation probability. In a later analysis, a clonal expansion index for each public chain was calculated from normalized within-repertoire ranks of inferred template counts. In a later analysis, generation probabilities were computed using a VDJ recombination model fitted to out-of-frame rearrangements, and the results were checked against IGoR. Hypergeometric tests were used in a later analysis to score TCR-TCR, TCR-HLA and TCR-CMV co-occurrence, with a repertoire-size bias correction applied to the TCR pairs. To estimate false discovery rates, a later analysis permuted the HLA or CMV assignments 20 times. A later analysis grouped co-occurring TCRs with DBSCAN, adding TCRdist sequence similarity when clustering within HLA-allele-positive subsets. Repertoires with fewer than 30,000 or more than 120,000 public chains, plus five repertoires with anomalous nucleotide sharing, were excluded from co-occurrence clustering. TCRdb took this table from immuneACCESS and kept in-frame rearrangements with V and J called. Such tables lack part of the clones; where checked against another copy, unresolved V genes explain under half of the gap, and the rest is unexplained. The V and J calls and the clone size are those of that table, but D and trimming were determined from the DNA. For this sample the table gives some 62,000 clones, of which approximately 87% were detected only once. The ten biggest clones cover around 1.5% of the sample.

The source is a young man in good health and CMV-seronegative. Sequenced material: PBMCs. Recombination linked TRBV5-1 to TRBJ2-1; the D gene is perhaps TRBD1, on 6 matching bases. The DNA sequence reads TGCGCCAGCACAAAAACAGGGACGAGCTCCTACAATGAGCAGTTCTTC. This gives the protein CASTKTGTSSYNEQFF.